These 6 T cell receptor beta chains share one sample of origin, sequenced in a study of T cell repertoires in cytomegalovirus infection. A single record per CDR3 protein comes from TCRdb applying MiXCR to the reads. The profile shows about 770,000 distinct CDR3 sequences, 25% to 30% of them singletons. For these TCRs, the target antigens are not known. Sequences were derived from cultured CD8+ T cells from PBMCs, sampled from culture after CMV antigen stimulation. The receptor set was obtained from a human donor in good health (CMV status not recorded). Some clones in this sample may be carry-over from other donors' samples.

This clonotype was detected only a few times. The chain combines TRBV12-3 or TRBV12-4 with TRBJ1-4; maybe TRBD1 (6 bases). Trimming took 3 bases from V and 8 from J, leaving 13 bases between them. This CDR3 region has 14 residues. In nucleotides, the CDR3 is TGTGCCAGCAGTTTCGGGGCGGGGGGCGAAAAACTGTTTTTT. Residues: CASSFGAGGEKLFF.

This clonotype was observed a few times. The rearrangement links TRBV28 to TRBJ2-3; tentatively, D is TRBD1 or TRBD2 (6 bases each). The length of the CDR3 is 16 residues. The germline gives CDR1 MDHEN, CDR2 SYDVKM. Trimming stripped 2 bases from V and 2 bases from J, with 14 bases between. The CDR3 loop reads CASSLRGGPTTDTQYF. The CDR3 DNA reads as TGTGCCAGCAGTTTAAGAGGGGGGCCCACCACAGATACGCAGTATTTT.

Many counts were recorded for this clonotype. This chain links TRBV7-6 with TRBJ1-2, with D possibly TRBD1 on 6 matching bases. The germline CDR1 and CDR2 sequences are SGHVS and FNYEAQ. The length of the CDR3 is 16 residues. V lost 5 bases, J lost 2 bases, and 18 bases lay in between. This chain's CDR3 is CASSPPPGESNYGYTF. For the CDR3, the DNA is TGTGCCAGCAGCCCACCCCCAGGGGAATCGAACTATGGCTACACCTTC. Based on the CDR3 plus reference TRBV7-6 and TRBJ1-2, the full variable domain is GAGVSQSPRYKVTKRGQDVALRCDPISGHVSLYWYRQALGQGPEFLTYFNYEAQQDKSGLPNDRFSAERPEGSISTLTIQRTEQRDSAMYRCASSPPPGESNYGYTFGSGTRLTVV.

This clonotype was counted a few times. The gene calls are TRBV7-9 and TRBJ2-7; possible D gene TRBD1, 5 bases. Germline-derived CDR1 and CDR2 are SEHNR and FQNEAQ (reference sequence). Deletions cut 5 bases from V and 5 bases from J, with 13 bases between. The CDR3 is 13 residues long. CDR3 sequence (DNA): TGTGCCAGCAGCAACCGTTGGGGCGACGAGCAGTACGTC. Residues: CASSNRWGDEQYV.

The V and J genes are TRBV4-3 and TRBJ1-4; D is undetermined. The CDR3 consists of 12 residues. Looked up from germline, CDR1 is LGHNA and CDR2 is YSLEER. Trimming took 0 bases from V and 8 from J, leaving 4 bases between them. The CDR3 DNA reads TGCGCCAGCAGCCAAGAGACGGAAAAACTGTTTTTT. It yields the protein CASSQETEKLFF.

The chain combines TRBV7-6 with TRBJ2-7; 7 bases are shared with TRBD1. The germline CDR1 and CDR2 sequences are SGHVS and FNYEAQ. The ends lost 3 bases at V and 2 bases at J; junction bases unmatched: 7. The CDR3 has 15 amino acids. The CDR3 is CASSLTRDRPYEQYF. The CDR3 nucleotides are TGTGCCAGCAGCTTGACCCGGGACAGACCCTACGAGCAGTACTTC.